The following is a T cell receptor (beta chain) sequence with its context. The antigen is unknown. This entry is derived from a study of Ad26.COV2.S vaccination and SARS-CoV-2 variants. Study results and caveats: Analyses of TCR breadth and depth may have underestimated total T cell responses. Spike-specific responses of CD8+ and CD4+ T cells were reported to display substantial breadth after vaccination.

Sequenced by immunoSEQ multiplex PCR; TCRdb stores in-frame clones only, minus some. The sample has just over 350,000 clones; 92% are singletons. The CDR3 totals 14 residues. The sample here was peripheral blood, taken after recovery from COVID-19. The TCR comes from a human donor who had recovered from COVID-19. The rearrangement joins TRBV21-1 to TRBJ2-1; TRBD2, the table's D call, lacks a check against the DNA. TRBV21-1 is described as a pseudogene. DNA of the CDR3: TGTGCCAGCAGCAAAGGGACTGTGAGGGATGAGCAGTTCTTC. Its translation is CASSKGTVRDEQFF.